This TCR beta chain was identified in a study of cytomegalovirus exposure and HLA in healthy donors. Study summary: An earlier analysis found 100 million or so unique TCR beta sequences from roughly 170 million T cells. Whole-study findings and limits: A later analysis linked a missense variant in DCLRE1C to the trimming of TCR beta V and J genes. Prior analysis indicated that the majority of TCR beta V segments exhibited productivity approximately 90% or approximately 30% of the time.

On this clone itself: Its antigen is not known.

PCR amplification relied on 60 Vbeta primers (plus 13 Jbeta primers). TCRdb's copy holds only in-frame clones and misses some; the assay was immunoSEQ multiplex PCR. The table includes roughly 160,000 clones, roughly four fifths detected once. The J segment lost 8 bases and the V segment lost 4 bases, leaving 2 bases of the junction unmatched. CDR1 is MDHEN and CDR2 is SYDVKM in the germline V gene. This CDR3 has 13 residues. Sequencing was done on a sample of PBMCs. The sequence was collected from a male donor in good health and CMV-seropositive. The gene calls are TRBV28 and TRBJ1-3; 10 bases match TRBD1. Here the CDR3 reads CASSSGQGDTIYF. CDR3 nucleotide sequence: TGTGCCAGCAGTTCCGGACAGGGGGACACCATATATTTT.